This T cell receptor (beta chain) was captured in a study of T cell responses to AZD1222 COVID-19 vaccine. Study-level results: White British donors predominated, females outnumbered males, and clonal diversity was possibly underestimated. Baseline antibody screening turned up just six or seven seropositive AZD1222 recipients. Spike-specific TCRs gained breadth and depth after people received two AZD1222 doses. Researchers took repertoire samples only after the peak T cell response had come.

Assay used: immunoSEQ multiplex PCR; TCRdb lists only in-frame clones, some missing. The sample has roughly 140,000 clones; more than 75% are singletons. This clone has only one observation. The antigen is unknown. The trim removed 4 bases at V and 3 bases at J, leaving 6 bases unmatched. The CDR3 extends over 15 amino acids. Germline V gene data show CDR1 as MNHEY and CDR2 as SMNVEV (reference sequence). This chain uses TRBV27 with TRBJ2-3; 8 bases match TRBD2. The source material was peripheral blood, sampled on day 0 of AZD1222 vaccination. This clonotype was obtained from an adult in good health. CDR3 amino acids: CASSYGTRGTDTQYF. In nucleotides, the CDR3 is TGTGCCAGCAGTTACGGGACTAGGGGGACAGATACGCAGTATTTT.